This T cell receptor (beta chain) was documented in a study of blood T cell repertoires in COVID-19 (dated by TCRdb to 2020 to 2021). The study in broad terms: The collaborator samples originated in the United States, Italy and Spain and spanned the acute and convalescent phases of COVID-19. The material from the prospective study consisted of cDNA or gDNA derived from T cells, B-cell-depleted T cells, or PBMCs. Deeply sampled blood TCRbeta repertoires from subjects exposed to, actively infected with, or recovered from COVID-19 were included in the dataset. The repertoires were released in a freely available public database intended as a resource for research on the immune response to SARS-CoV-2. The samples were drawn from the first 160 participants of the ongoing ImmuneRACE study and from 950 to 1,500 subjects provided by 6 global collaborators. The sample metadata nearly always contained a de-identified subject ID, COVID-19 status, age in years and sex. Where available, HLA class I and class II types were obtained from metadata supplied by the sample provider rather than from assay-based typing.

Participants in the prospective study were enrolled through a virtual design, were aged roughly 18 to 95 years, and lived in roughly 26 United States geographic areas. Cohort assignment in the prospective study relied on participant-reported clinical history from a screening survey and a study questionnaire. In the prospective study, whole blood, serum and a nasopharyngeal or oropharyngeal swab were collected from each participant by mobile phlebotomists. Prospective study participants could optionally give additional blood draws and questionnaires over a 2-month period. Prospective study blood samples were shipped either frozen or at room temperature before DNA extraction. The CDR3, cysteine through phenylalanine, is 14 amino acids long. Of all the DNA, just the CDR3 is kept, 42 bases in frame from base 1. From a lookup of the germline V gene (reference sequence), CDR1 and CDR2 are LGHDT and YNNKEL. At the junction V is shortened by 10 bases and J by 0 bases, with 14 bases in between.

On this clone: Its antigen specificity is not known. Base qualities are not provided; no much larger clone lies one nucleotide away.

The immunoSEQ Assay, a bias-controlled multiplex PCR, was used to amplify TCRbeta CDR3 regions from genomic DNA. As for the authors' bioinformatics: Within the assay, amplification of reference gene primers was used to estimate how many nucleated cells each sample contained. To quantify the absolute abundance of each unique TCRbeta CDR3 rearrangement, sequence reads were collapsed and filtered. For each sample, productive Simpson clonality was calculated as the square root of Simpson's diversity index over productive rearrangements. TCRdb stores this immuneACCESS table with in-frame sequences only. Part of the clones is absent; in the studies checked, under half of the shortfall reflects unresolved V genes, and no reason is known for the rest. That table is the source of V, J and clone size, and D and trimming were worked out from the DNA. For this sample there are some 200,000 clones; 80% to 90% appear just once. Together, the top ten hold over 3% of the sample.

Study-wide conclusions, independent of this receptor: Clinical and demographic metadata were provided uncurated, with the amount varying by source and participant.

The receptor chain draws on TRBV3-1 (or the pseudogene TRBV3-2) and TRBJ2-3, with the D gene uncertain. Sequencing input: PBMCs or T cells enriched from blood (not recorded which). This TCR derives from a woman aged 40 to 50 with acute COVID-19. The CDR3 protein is CATSPGPSTDTQYF. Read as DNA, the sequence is TGTGCCACCTCGCCGGGTCCGAGCACAGATACGCAGTATTTT.